This T cell receptor (beta chain) was identified in a study of blood T cell repertoires in COVID-19. Study background: The origin of the acute and convalescent COVID-19 samples was the United States, Italy and Spain. Sample material is recorded as cDNA or gDNA derived from T cells, B-cell-depleted T cells, or PBMCs.

Study processing details: Reference gene primer amplification in the assay estimated nucleated cell counts. Generated by immunoSEQ multiplex PCR, the TCRdb table keeps only in-frame clones and is missing some. Clonal size and the V and J genes are those of that table, whereas D and trimming came from the DNA. This sample yields 90,000 or so clones, of which 89% are seen a single time; approximately 5.4% belongs to the top ten. Patients of the Seattle cohort, enrolled during active infection, were followed longitudinally. This CDR3 is 16 amino acids long. Germline values: CDR1 SGHAT, CDR2 FQNNGV. The trim removed 5 bases at V and 2 bases at J, leaving 6 bases unmatched.

Material for sequencing was peripheral blood. This receptor was obtained from a man between 60 and 75 years old with COVID-19, enrolled during active disease. The chain uses TRBV11-2 and TRBJ1-6, with 7 nucleotides matching TRBD1. CDR3 protein: CASSLKGTAYNSPLHF. The DNA for the CDR3 is TGTGCCAGCAGCCTAAAGGGGACAGCCTATAATTCACCCCTCCACTTT.